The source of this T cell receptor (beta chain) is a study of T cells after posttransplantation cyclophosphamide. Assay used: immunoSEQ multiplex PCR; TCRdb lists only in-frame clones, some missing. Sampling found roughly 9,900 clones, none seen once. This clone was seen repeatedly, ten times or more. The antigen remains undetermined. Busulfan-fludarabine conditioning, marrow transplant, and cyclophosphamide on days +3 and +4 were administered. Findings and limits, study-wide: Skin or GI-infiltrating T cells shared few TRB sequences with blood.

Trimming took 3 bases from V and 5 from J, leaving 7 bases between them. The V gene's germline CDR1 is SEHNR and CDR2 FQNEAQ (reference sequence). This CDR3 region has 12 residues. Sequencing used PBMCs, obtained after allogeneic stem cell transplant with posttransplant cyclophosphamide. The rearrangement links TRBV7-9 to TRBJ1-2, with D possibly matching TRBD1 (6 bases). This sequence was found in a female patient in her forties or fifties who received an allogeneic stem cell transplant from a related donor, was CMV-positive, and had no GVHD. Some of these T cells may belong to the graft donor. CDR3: CASSLGTYGYTF. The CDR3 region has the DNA TGTGCCAGCAGCTTGGGGACATATGGCTACACCTTC.